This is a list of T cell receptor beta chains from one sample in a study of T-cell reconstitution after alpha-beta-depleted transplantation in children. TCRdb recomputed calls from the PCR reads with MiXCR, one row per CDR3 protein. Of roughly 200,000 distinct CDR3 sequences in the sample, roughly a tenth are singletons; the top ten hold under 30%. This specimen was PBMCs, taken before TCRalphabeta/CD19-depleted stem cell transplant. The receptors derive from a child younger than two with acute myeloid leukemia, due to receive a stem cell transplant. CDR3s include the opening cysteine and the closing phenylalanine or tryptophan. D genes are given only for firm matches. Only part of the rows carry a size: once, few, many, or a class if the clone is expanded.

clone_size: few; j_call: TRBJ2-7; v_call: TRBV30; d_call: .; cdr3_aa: CAWSTGALEYF; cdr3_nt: TGTGCCTGGAGTACGGGTGCATTGGAGTACTTC
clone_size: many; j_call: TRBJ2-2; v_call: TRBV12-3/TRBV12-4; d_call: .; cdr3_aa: CASSQTNTGELFF; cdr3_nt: TGTGCCAGCAGTCAGACGAACACCGGGGAGCTGTTTTTT
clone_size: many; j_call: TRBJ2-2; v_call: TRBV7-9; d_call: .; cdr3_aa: CASSSIATGELFF; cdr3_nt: TGTGCCAGCAGCTCCATAGCCACCGGGGAGCTGTTTTTT
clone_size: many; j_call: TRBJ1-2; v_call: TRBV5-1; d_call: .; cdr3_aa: CASSPSPGGITYGYTF; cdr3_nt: TGCGCCAGCAGCCCTTCGCCCGGGGGCATTACCTATGGCTACACCTTC
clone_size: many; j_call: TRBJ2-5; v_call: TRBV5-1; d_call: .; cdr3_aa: CASSLVQGGGQETQYF; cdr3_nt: TGCGCCAGCAGCTTGGTGCAGGGAGGGGGCCAAGAGACCCAGTACTTC
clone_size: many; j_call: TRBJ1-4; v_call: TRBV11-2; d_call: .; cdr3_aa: CASSLDTGAALKLFF; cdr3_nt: TGTGCCAGCAGCCTGGATACGGGGGCCGCACTGAAACTGTTTTTT
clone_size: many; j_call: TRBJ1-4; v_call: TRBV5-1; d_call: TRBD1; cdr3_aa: CASSAQGAVPNEKLFF; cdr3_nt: TGCGCCAGCAGCGCACAGGGGGCTGTACCTAATGAAAAACTGTTTTTT
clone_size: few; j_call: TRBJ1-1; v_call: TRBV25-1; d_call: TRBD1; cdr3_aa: CASSEEDRSQNTEAFF; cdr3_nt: TGTGCCAGCAGTGAAGAGGACAGGTCCCAGAACACTGAAGCTTTCTTT
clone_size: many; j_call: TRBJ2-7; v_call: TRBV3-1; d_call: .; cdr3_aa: CASSQVSGSSYEQYF; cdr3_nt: TGTGCCAGCAGCCAAGTAAGTGGCAGCTCCTACGAGCAGTACTTC
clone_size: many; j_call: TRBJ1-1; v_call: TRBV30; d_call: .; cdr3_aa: CAWSSASGGAFF; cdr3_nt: TGTGCCTGGAGCTCGGCCTCGGGAGGGGCTTTCTTT
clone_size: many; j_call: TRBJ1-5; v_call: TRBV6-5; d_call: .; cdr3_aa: CASSYGSNQPQHF; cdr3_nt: TGTGCCAGCAGTTATGGCAGCAATCAGCCCCAGCATTTT
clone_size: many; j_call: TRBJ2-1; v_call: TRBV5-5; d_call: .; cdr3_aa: CASSRIRDNHRGNEQFF; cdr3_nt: TGTGCCAGCAGCAGGATCCGGGACAATCATAGGGGCAATGAGCAGTTCTTC
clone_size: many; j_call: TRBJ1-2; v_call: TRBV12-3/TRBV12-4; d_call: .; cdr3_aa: CASSLRSYGYGYTF; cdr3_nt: TGTGCCAGCAGTTTAAGAAGCTACGGCTATGGCTACACCTTC
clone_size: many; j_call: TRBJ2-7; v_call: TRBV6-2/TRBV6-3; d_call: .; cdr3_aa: CASSYGRNLYEQYF; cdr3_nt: TGTGCCAGCAGTTACGGTCGAAACCTATACGAGCAGTACTTC
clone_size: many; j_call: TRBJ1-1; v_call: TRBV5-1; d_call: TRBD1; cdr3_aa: CASSINNNDRGTEAFF; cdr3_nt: TGCGCCAGCAGCATAAATAACAACGACAGGGGCACTGAAGCTTTCTTT
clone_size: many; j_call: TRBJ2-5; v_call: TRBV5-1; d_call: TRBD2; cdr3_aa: CASSLVLAGEETQYF; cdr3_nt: TGCGCCAGCAGCTTGGTGCTAGCGGGGGAAGAGACCCAGTACTTC
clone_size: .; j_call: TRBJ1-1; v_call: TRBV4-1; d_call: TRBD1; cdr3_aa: CASSQAGRGPNTEAFF; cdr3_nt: TGCGCCAGCAGCCAAGCGGGCAGGGGGCCCAACACTGAAGCTTTCTTT
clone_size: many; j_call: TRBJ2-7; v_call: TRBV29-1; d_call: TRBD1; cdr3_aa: CSVRGQGYYEQYF; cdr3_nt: TGCAGCGTTAGGGGGCAAGGTTATTACGAGCAGTACTTC
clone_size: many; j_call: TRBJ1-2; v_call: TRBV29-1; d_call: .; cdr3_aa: CSVEDQPARGYTF; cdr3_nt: TGCAGCGTTGAAGATCAACCAGCGCGGGGCTACACCTTC
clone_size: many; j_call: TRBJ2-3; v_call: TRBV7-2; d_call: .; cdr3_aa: CASSPPWGSSTDTQYF; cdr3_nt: TGTGCCAGCAGCCCGCCTTGGGGGTCTAGCACAGATACGCAGTATTTT
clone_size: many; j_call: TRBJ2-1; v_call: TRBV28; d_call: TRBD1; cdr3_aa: CASWTGGVPFYNEQFF; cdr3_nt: TGTGCCAGCTGGACAGGGGGGGTTCCCTTTTACAATGAGCAGTTCTTC
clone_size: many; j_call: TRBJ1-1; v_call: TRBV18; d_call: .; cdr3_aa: CASSPPWDPTEAFF; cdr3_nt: TGTGCCAGCTCACCCCCCTGGGATCCCACTGAAGCTTTCTTT
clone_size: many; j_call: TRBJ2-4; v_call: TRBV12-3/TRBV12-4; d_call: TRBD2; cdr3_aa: CASSRGQREAGRNIQYF; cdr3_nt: TGTGCCAGCAGTCGTGGGCAGCGGGAGGCAGGGAGAAACATTCAGTACTTC
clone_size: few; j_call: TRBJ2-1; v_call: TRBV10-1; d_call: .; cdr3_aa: CASGASRGINEQFF; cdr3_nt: TGCGCCAGCGGGGCGTCTAGGGGGATAAATGAGCAGTTCTTC
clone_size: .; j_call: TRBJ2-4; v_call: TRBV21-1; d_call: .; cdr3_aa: CASGRGGGKNIQYF; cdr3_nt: TGTGCCAGCGGCCGTGGGGGGGGTAAAAACATTCAGTACTTC
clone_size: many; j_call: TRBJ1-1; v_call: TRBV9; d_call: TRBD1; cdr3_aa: CASSLGTGEVTEAFF; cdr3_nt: TGTGCCAGCAGCCTCGGGACAGGGGAAGTCACTGAAGCTTTCTTT
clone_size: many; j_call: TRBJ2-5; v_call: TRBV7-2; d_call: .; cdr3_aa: CASSLTRETQYF; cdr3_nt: TGTGCCAGCAGCTTAACCAGGGAGACCCAGTACTTC
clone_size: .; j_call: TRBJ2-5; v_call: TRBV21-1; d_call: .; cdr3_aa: CASSNRSGTSGCGTQYF; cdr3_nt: TGTGCCAGCAGCAACCGTTCCGGGACTAGCGGATGCGGGACCCAGTACTTC
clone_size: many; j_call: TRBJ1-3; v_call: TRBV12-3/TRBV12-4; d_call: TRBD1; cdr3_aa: CASSLGQRDSGNTIYF; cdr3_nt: TGTGCCAGCAGTTTGGGACAGAGAGACTCTGGAAACACCATATATTTT
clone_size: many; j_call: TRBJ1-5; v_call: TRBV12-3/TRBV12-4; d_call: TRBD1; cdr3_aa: CASSSPSRTGYRNQPQHF; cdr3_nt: TGTGCCAGCAGTTCGCCCTCCCGGACAGGGTATAGGAATCAGCCCCAGCATTTT
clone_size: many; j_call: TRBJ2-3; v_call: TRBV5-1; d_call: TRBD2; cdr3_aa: CASSLVTSGSYTQYF; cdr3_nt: TGCGCCAGCAGCTTGGTTACTAGCGGGAGTTATACGCAGTATTTT
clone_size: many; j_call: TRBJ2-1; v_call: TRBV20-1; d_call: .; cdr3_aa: CSAREDGEQFF; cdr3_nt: TGCAGTGCTAGGGAAGATGGTGAGCAGTTCTTC
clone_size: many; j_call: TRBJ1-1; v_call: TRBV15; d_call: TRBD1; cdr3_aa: CATSRGTGSTEAFF; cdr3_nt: TGTGCCACCAGCAGAGGGACAGGGAGCACTGAAGCTTTCTTT
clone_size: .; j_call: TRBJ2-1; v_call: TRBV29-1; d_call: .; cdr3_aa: CSVGKAVPFNEQFF; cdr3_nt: TGCAGCGTTGGGAAGGCGGTCCCATTCAATGAGCAGTTCTTC
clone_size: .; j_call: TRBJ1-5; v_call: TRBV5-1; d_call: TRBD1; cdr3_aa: CASSLEGTGVNQPQHF; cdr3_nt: TGCGCCAGCAGCTTGGAAGGGACAGGGGTAAATCAGCCCCAGCATTTT
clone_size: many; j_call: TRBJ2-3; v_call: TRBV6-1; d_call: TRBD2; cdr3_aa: CASKREGADTQYF; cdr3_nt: TGTGCCAGCAAGCGGGAGGGGGCAGATACGCAGTATTTT
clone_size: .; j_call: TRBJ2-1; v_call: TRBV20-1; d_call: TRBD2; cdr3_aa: CSAQAGGPRVGEQFF; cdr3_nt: TGCAGTGCCCAAGCGGGAGGGCCGAGGGTGGGTGAGCAGTTCTTC
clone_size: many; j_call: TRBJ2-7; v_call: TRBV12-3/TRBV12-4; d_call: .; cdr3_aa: CASSSHGMSSYEQYF; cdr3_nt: TGTGCCAGCAGTTCCCACGGCATGAGCTCCTACGAGCAGTACTTC
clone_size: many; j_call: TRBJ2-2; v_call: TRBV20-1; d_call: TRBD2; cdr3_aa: CSAREEGGPVTGELFF; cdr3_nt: TGCAGTGCTAGAGAGGAGGGAGGGCCTGTTACCGGGGAGCTGTTTTTT
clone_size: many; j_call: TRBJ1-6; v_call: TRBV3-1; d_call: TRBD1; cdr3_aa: CASSLGTDNSPLHF; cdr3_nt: TGTGCCAGCAGCCTTGGGACAGATAATTCACCCCTCCACTTT
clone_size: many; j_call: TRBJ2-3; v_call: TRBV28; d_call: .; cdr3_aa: CASSYRPNTQYF; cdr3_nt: TGTGCCAGCAGTTACCGCCCAAATACGCAGTATTTT
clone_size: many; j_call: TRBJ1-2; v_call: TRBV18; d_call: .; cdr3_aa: CASSPRPKDGYTF; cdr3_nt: TGTGCCAGCTCACCTAGGCCGAAGGATGGCTACACCTTC
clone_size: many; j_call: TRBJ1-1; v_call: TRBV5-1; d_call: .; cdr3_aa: CASSTRPNTEAFF; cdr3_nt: TGCGCCAGCAGCACGAGACCGAACACTGAAGCTTTCTTT
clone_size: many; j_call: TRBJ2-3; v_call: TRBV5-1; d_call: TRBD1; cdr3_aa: CASSNGQERDTQYF; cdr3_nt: TGCGCCAGCAGCAACGGACAGGAGCGAGATACGCAGTATTTT
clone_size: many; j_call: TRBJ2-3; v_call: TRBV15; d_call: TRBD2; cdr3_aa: CATSKRGADTQYF; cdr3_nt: TGTGCCACCTCGAAGCGGGGAGCAGATACGCAGTATTTT
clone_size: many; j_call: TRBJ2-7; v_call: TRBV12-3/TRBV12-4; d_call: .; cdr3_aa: CASSSPRTAASSYEQYF; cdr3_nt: TGTGCCAGCAGTTCTCCCCGAACCGCCGCGTCCTCCTACGAGCAGTACTTC
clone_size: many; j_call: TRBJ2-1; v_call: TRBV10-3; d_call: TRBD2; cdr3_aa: CAISGGLAEWQFF; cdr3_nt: TGTGCCATCAGTGGGGGACTAGCGGAATGGCAGTTCTTC
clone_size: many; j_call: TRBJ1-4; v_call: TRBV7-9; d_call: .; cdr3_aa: CASSSLTTNEKLFF; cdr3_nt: TGTGCCAGCAGCTCCCTTACAACTAATGAAAAACTGTTTTTT
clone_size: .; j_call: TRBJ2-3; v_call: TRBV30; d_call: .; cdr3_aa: CAWSVGQDTQYF; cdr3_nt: TGTGCCTGGAGTGTGGGACAAGATACGCAGTATTTT
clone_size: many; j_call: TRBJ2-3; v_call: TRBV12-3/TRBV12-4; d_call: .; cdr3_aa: CASSYNPDSGWQYF; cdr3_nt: TGTGCCAGCAGCTACAACCCCGACTCCGGATGGCAGTATTTT
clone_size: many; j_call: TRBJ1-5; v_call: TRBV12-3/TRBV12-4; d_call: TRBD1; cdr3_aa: CASRPGTVNQPQHF; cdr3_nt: TGTGCCAGCAGACCCGGGACAGTGAATCAGCCCCAGCATTTT
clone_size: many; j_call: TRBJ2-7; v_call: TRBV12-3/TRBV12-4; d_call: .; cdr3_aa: CASSPRELQSYEQYF; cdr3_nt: TGTGCCAGCAGCCCTCGTGAACTCCAGAGCTACGAGCAGTACTTC